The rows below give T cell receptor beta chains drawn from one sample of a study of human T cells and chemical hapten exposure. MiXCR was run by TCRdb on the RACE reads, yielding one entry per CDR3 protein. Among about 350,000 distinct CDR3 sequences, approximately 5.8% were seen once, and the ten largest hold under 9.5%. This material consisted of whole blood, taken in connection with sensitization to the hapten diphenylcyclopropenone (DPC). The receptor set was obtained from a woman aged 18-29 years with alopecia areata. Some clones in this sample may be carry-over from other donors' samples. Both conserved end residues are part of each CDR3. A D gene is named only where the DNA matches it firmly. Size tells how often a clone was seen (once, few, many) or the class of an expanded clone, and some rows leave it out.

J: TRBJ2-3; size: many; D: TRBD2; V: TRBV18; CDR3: CASSPSPTSGGFLTQYF; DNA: TGTGCCAGCTCACCCTCCCCGACTAGCGGGGGGTTCCTTACGCAGTATTTT
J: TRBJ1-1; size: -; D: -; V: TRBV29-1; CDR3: CSASRGKDTEAFF; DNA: TGCAGCGCAAGCAGGGGTAAGGACACTGAAGCTTTCTTT
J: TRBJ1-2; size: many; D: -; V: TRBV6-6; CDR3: CASTQIQGNGYTF; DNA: TGTGCCAGCACTCAAATCCAGGGGAATGGCTACACCTTC
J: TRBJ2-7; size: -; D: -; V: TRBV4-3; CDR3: CASRQGGGGSYEQYF; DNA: TGCGCCAGCAGACAAGGAGGCGGCGGCTCCTACGAGCAGTACTTC
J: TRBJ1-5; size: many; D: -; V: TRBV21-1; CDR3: CASPLEDRDSNQPQHF; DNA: TGTGCCAGCCCCCTGGAGGACAGGGATAGCAATCAGCCCCAGCATTTT
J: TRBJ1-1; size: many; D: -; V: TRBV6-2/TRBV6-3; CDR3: CASSWGYTSNTEAFF; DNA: TGTGCCAGCAGTTGGGGGTACACTTCGAACACTGAAGCTTTCTTT
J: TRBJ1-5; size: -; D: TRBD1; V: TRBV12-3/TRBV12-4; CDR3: CASSLVGQGSNQPQHF; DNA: TGTGCCAGCAGTTTGGTAGGACAGGGAAGCAATCAGCCCCAGCATTTT
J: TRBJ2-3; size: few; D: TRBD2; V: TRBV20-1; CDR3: CSASRAERGVDTQYF; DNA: TGCAGTGCTAGTAGGGCCGAGCGGGGGGTGGATACGCAGTATTTT
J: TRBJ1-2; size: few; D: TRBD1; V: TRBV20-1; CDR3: CSARDPEDRDQYGYTF; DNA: TGCAGTGCTAGAGATCCTGAGGACAGGGACCAATATGGCTACACCTTC
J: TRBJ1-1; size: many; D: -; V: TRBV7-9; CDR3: CASSLAGRAEAFF; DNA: TGTGCCAGCAGCTTAGCAGGGCGGGCTGAAGCTTTCTTT
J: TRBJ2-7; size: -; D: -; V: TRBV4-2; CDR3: CASSQSGGPYEQYF; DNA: TGTGCCAGCAGCCAATCGGGGGGCCCATACGAGCAGTACTTC
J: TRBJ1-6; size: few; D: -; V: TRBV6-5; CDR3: CASSYSWKRSYNSPLHF; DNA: TGTGCCAGCAGTTACTCGTGGAAACGCTCCTATAATTCACCCCTCCACTTT
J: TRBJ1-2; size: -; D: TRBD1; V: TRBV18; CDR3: CASSSSDRGYGYTF; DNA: TGTGCCAGCTCATCGTCGGACAGGGGCTATGGCTACACCTTC
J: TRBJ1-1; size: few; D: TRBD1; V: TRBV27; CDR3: CASSLWAGGNTEAFF; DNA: TGTGCCAGCAGTTTATGGGCAGGGGGCAACACTGAAGCTTTCTTT
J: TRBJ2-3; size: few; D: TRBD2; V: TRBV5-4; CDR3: CASSPGTTGGDTQYF; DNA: TGTGCCAGCAGCCCGGGGACTACCGGGGGAGATACGCAGTATTTT
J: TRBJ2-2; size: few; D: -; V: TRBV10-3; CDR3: CAISGQDGGGELFF; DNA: TGTGCCATCAGTGGACAAGACGGGGGCGGGGAGCTGTTTTTT
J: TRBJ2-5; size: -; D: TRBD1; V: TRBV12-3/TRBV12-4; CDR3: CASSQDRARETQYF; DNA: TGTGCCAGCAGTCAGGACAGGGCGAGAGAGACCCAGTACTTC
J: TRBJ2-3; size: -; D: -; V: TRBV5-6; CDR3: CASSPGTLSTDTQYF; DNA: TGTGCCAGCAGCCCCGGGACCTTGAGCACAGATACGCAGTATTTT
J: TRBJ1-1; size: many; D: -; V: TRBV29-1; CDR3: CSVEGTEGTEAFF; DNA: TGCAGCGTTGAAGGGACAGAGGGCACTGAAGCTTTCTTT
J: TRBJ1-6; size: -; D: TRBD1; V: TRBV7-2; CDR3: CASSPTGQGDYSPLHF; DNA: TGTGCCAGCAGCCCAACGGGACAGGGAGATTATTCACCCCTCCACTTT
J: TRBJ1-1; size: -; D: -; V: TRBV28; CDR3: CASSLEGPGWGRNTEAFF; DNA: TGTGCCAGCAGTTTAGAAGGGCCAGGTTGGGGTCGCAACACTGAAGCTTTCTTT
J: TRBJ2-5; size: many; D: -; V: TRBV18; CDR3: CASSPTGRTKQETQYF; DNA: TGTGCCAGCTCACCCACCGGAAGGACTAAACAAGAGACCCAGTACTTC
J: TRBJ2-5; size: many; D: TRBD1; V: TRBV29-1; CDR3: CSVEAGGGETQYF; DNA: TGCAGCGTTGAAGCAGGGGGTGGAGAGACCCAGTACTTC
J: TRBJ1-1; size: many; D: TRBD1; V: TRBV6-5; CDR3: CASSRQGTVEAFF; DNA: TGTGCCAGTAGTAGACAGGGGACCGTTGAAGCTTTCTTT
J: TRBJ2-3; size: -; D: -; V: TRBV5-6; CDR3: CASSLILSPDTQYF; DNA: TGTGCCAGCAGCTTAATACTCTCGCCAGATACGCAGTATTTT
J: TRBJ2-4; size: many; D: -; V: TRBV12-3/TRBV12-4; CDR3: CASRETQGGDIQYF; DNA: TGTGCCAGCAGAGAAACACAGGGTGGGGACATTCAGTACTTC
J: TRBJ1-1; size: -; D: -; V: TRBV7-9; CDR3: CASSFGDTNTEAFF; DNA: TGTGCCAGCAGTTTTGGAGACACGAACACTGAAGCTTTCTTT
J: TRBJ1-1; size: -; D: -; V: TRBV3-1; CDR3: CASSQGAGPTEAFF; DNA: TGTGCCAGCAGCCAAGGGGCGGGGCCCACTGAAGCTTTCTTT
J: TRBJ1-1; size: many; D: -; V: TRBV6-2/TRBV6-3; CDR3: CASSPQQANTEAFF; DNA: TGTGCCAGCAGTCCACAACAGGCGAACACTGAAGCTTTCTTT
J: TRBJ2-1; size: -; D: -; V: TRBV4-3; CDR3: CASSHLSWGYNEQFF; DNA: TGCGCCAGCAGCCACCTTTCTTGGGGATACAATGAGCAGTTCTTC
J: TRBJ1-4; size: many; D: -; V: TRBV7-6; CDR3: CASSPLAMNEKLFF; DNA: TGTGCCAGCAGCCCGCTAGCAATGAATGAAAAACTGTTTTTT
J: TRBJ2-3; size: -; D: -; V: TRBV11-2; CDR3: CASRIWGTDTQYF; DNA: TGTGCCAGCAGAATATGGGGCACAGATACGCAGTATTTT
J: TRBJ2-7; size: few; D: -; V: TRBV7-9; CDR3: CASRKGGGSDEQYF; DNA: TGTGCCAGCAGGAAGGGAGGGGGGTCGGACGAGCAGTACTTC
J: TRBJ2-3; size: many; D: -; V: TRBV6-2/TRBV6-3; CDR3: CASSYSARVAELVNTQYF; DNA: TGTGCCAGCAGTTACTCCGCAAGGGTAGCGGAACTCGTCAATACGCAGTATTTT
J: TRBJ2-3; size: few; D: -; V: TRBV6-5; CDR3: CASRRTEQGTQYF; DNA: TGTGCCAGTCGCCGGACGGAGCAGGGTACGCAGTATTTT
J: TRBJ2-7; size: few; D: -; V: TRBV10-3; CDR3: CAISEEGEQYF; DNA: TGTGCCATCAGTGAGGAAGGGGAGCAGTACTTC
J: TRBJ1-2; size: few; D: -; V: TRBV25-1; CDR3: CASRESSFYGYTF; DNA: TGTGCCAGCAGGGAGTCGAGCTTCTATGGCTACACCTTC
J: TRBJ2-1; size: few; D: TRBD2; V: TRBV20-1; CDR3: CSASGGYNEQFF; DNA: TGCAGTGCTAGCGGGGGGTACAATGAGCAGTTCTTC
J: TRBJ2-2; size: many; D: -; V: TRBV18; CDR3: CASSPDRSSGELFF; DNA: TGTGCCAGCTCACCAGACAGGTCGTCCGGGGAGCTGTTTTTT
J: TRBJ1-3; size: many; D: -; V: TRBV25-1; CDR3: CASRRTGGNTIYF; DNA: TGTGCCAGCAGGAGGACGGGAGGAAACACCATATATTTT
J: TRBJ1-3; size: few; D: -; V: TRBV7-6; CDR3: CASSLAGNSGNTIYF; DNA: TGTGCCAGCAGCTTAGCGGGTAACTCTGGAAACACCATATATTTT
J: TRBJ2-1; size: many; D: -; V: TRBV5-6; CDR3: CASSLYTNEQFF; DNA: TGTGCCAGCAGCTTGTATACAAATGAGCAGTTCTTC
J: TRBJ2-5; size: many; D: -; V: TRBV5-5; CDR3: CASSSWTEETQYF; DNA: TGTGCCAGCAGCTCCTGGACGGAAGAGACCCAGTACTTC
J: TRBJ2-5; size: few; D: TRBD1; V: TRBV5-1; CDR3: CASSWGQGEKTQYF; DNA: TGCGCCAGCAGCTGGGGACAGGGAGAAAAGACCCAGTACTTC
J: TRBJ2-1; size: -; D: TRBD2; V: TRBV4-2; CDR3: CASSQERGLYNEQFF; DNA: TGTGCCAGCAGCCAGGAGCGGGGTCTTTACAATGAGCAGTTCTTC
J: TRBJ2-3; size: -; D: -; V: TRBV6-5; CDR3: CASSDHPSTDTQYF; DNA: TGTGCCAGCAGTGACCATCCAAGCACAGATACGCAGTATTTT
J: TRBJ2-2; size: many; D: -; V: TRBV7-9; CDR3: CASSLEQTGELFF; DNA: TGTGCCAGCAGCTTAGAACAGACCGGGGAGCTGTTTTTT
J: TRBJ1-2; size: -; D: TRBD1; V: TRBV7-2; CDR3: CASSLEGQGANYGYTF; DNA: TGTGCCAGCAGCTTAGAGGGACAGGGGGCTAACTATGGCTACACCTTC
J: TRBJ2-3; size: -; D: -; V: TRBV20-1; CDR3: CSASRRTDTQYF; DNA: TGCAGTGCCTCCCGCAGGACAGATACGCAGTATTTT
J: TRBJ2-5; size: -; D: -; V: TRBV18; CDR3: CASSQGGVQETQYF; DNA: TGTGCCAGCTCACAAGGCGGGGTCCAAGAGACCCAGTACTTC